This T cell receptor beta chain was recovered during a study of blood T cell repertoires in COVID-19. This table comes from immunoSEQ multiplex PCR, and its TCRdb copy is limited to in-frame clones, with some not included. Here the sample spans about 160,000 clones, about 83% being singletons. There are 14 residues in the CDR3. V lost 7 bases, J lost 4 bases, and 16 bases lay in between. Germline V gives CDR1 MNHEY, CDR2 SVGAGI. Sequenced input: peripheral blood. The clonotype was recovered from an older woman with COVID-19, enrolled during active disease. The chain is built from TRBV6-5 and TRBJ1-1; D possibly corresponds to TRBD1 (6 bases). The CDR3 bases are TGTGCCAGCAATAACTACAGGGATTCCACTGAAGCTTTCTTT. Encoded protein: CASNNYRDSTEAFF.